Given below is one TCR beta chain in context. This sample is part of a study of blood T cell repertoires in COVID-19. This table comes from immunoSEQ multiplex PCR, and its TCRdb copy is limited to in-frame clones, with some not included. Seen here are about 72,000 clones, around 93% observed once, and the top ten hold 6% to 9.5%. There are 15 residues in the CDR3. Per germline, CDR1 SEHNR and CDR2 FQNEAQ (reference sequence). V trimming: 6 bases; J trimming: 2 bases; junction bases outside the gene matches: 3. The receptor was derived from a human donor in a cohort sampled during active COVID-19. The V call is TRBV7-9, the J call TRBJ1-3, with 11 nucleotides matching TRBD1. Sequenced sample: peripheral blood. The CDR3 sequence is CASSLGQGAGNTIYF. The CDR3 bases are TGTGCCAGCAGTTTGGGACAGGGGGCTGGAAACACCATATATTTT.